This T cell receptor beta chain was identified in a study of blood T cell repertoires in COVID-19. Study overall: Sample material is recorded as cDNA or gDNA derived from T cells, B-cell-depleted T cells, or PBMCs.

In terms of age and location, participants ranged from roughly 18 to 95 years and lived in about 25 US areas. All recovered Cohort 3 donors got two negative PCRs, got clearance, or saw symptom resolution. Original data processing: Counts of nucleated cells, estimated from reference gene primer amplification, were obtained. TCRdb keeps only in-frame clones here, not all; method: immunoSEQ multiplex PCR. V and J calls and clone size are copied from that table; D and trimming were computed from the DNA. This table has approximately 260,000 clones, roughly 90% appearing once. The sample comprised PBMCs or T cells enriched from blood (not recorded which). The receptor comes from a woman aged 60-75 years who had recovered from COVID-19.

CDR3 nucleotides: TGTGCCAGCAGCTCCACTAGGGCATTCTGCTCCAATCAGCCCCAGCATTTT. Translation gives CASSSTRAFCSNQPQHF. The V and J genes are TRBV21-1 and TRBJ1-5. TRBV21-1 is given as a pseudogene. This CDR3 has 17 amino acids.